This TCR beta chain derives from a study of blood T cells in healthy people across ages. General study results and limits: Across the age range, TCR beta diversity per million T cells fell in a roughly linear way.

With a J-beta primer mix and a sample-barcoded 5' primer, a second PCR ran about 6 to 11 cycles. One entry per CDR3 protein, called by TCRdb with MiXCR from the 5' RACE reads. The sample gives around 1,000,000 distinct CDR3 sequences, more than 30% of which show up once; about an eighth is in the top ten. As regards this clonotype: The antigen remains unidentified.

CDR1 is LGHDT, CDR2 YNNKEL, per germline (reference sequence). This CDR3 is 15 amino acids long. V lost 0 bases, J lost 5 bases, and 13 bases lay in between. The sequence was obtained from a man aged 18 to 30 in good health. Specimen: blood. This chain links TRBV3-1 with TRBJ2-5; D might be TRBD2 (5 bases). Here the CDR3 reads CASSQDLSSQETQYF. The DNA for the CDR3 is TGTGCCAGCAGCCAAGATTTGTCTAGCCAGGAGACCCAGTACTTC.